This is a list of T cell receptor beta chains from one sample in a study of regulatory T cells in long-lasting Graves disease. One entry per CDR3 protein results from TCRdb running MiXCR on the multiplex PCR reads. The data contain 450,000 or so distinct CDR3 sequences, roughly 23% of them singletons. The sample here was peripheral blood mononuclear cells (PBMCs), taken when the disease was refractory, from a patient treated with antithyroid drugs. These receptors were obtained from a female donor with Graves disease. Both conserved end residues are part of each CDR3. D genes are given only for firm matches. For some rows the clone size is stated as once, few or many, or as a class when expanded; others skip it.

D,V,size,J,CDR3,DNA
TRBD2,TRBV29-1,-,TRBJ2-1,CSLAGTSGGVRNEQFF,TGCAGCCTCGCAGGGACTAGCGGGGGGGTACGCAATGAGCAGTTCTTC
-,TRBV28,-,TRBJ2-2,CASSPPSTGELFF,TGTGCCAGCAGTCCCCCTAGCACCGGGGAGCTGTTTTTT
TRBD1,TRBV29-1,many,TRBJ1-1,CSVQGVMNTEAFF,TGCAGCGTTCAGGGGGTCATGAACACTGAAGCTTTCTTT
-,TRBV10-3,many,TRBJ2-5,CAISRGGGSTQETQYF,TGTGCCATCAGTAGAGGAGGGGGTTCAACGCAAGAGACCCAGTACTTC
TRBD1,TRBV5-5,-,TRBJ1-1,CASSLTGTGPLLNTEAFF,TGTGCCAGCAGCCTAACCGGGACAGGGCCCCTCCTGAACACTGAAGCTTTCTTT
TRBD1,TRBV5-1,-,TRBJ2-7,CASSLVGTGGYEQYF,TGCGCCAGCAGCTTGGTCGGGACAGGGGGATACGAGCAGTACTTC
-,TRBV5-6,few,TRBJ2-2,CASSFPTGELFF,TGTGCCAGCAGCTTCCCCACCGGGGAGCTGTTTTTT
-,TRBV5-6,few,TRBJ1-2,CASSLRGAQSHTF,TGTGCCAGCAGCTTGAGGGGGGCGCAAAGCCACACCTTC
TRBD1,TRBV19,-,TRBJ2-2,CASNRDRGWSGELFF,TGTGCCAGTAATAGGGACAGGGGGTGGTCCGGGGAGCTGTTTTTT
-,TRBV28,many,TRBJ1-5,CASSLWTDQPQHF,TGTGCCAGCAGTTTGTGGACAGATCAGCCCCAGCATTTT
-,TRBV12-3/TRBV12-4,-,TRBJ2-3,CASSLRRDTQYF,TGTGCCAGCAGCCTCCGACGGGATACGCAGTATTTT
TRBD2,TRBV2,many,TRBJ2-2,CASRYGLAGGPTGTGELFF,TGTGCCAGCAGATACGGACTAGCGGGAGGGCCCACCGGAACCGGGGAGCTGTTTTTT
-,TRBV12-3/TRBV12-4,few,TRBJ1-1,CASTLSRKLNTEAFF,TGTGCCAGCACCCTATCGCGCAAGTTGAACACTGAAGCTTTCTTT
-,TRBV12-5,few,TRBJ1-1,CASGAGRQGKAFF,TGTGCTAGTGGGGCCGGGCGTCAGGGCAAAGCTTTCTTT
-,TRBV5-1,many,TRBJ2-5,CASSLFEDQETQYF,TGCGCCAGCAGCTTATTTGAGGACCAAGAGACCCAGTACTTC
-,TRBV5-1,-,TRBJ1-2,CASSLAGLDDYTF,TGCGCCAGCAGCTTGGCAGGCCTGGACGACTACACCTTC
-,TRBV11-2,-,TRBJ1-5,CASSGRTANQPQHF,TGTGCCAGCAGCGGGCGGACAGCTAATCAGCCCCAGCATTTT
TRBD2,TRBV28,-,TRBJ2-3,CASSPFVRGGPDTQYF,TGTGCCAGCAGTCCGTTCGTTCGGGGGGGCCCCGATACGCAGTATTTT
-,TRBV7-2,many,TRBJ2-7,CASGTRDRAYEQYF,TGTGCCAGCGGGACTCGGGACAGAGCCTACGAGCAGTACTTC
-,TRBV19,-,TRBJ1-5,CASSSVFRESNQPQHF,TGTGCCAGTAGTAGCGTCTTCAGGGAGAGCAATCAGCCCCAGCATTTT
-,TRBV7-2,many,TRBJ1-6,CASSSTPLLDSYYNSPLHF,TGTGCCAGCAGCTCAACCCCACTCCTGGACAGCTACTATAATTCACCCCTCCACTTT
TRBD1,TRBV2,-,TRBJ2-4,CASKTGEENIQYF,TGTGCCAGTAAGACAGGGGAGGAAAACATTCAGTACTTC
TRBD2,TRBV28,many,TRBJ2-7,CASSPGTSGGAIEQYF,TGTGCCAGCAGTCCCGGGACTAGCGGCGGGGCAATCGAGCAGTACTTC
-,TRBV27,-,TRBJ2-3,CASSDGLDTQYF,TGTGCCAGCAGTGACGGTTTAGATACGCAGTATTTT
-,TRBV7-9,many,TRBJ2-5,CASRRGSMEETQYF,TGTGCCAGCAGGCGGGGTAGTATGGAGGAGACCCAGTACTTC
TRBD1,TRBV7-3,-,TRBJ1-1,CASSPKQGAPNTEAFF,TGTGCCAGCAGCCCAAAACAGGGGGCGCCGAACACTGAAGCTTTCTTT
-,TRBV7-2,many,TRBJ1-4,CASSSQTGANEKLFF,TGTGCCAGCAGCTCACAGACAGGAGCTAATGAAAAACTGTTTTTT
-,TRBV12-3/TRBV12-4,many,TRBJ1-1,CASSPTGSRTRVNTEAFF,TGTGCCAGCAGCCCTACGGGCAGCCGAACGCGGGTGAACACTGAAGCTTTCTTT
-,TRBV7-2,few,TRBJ1-1,CASSLVGRESTEAFF,TGTGCCAGCAGCTTAGTAGGCAGGGAGTCCACTGAAGCTTTCTTT
-,TRBV20-1,few,TRBJ1-1,CSAHTGKGWTEAFF,TGCAGTGCTCATACAGGGAAGGGATGGACTGAAGCTTTCTTT
-,TRBV6-1,-,TRBJ1-2,CATEGSNHNGYTF,TGTGCCACCGAGGGCAGTAATCACAATGGCTACACCTTC
-,TRBV11-2,many,TRBJ2-5,CASSPWGGGQETQYF,TGTGCCAGCAGCCCGTGGGGGGGCGGCCAAGAGACCCAGTACTTC
-,TRBV7-2,-,TRBJ2-3,CASSPPGGLRGDTQYF,TGTGCCAGCAGCCCCCCCGGGGGCCTCCGGGGAGATACGCAGTATTTT
TRBD1,TRBV7-3,few,TRBJ2-7,CASSMDRGGEQYF,TGTGCCAGCAGCATGGACAGGGGAGGCGAGCAGTACTTC
TRBD2,TRBV27,many,TRBJ2-5,CASRRGGNQETQYF,TGTGCCAGCCGGCGGGGGGGGAACCAAGAGACCCAGTACTTC
TRBD1,TRBV28,many,TRBJ2-3,CASSPGTASTDTQYF,TGTGCCAGCAGTCCTGGGACAGCTAGCACAGATACGCAGTATTTT
-,TRBV11-3,few,TRBJ1-2,CASSLVTGFGGYTF,TGTGCCAGCAGCTTGGTGACAGGTTTTGGGGGCTACACCTTC
-,TRBV28,-,TRBJ1-2,CARSPAQEGGYTF,TGTGCCCGCAGTCCCGCCCAGGAAGGGGGCTACACCTTC
TRBD1,TRBV29-1,-,TRBJ1-1,CSVEGSPGQGMNTEAFF,TGCAGCGTTGAAGGGTCTCCGGGACAGGGCATGAACACTGAAGCTTTCTTT
-,TRBV7-2,many,TRBJ1-6,CASSLQQGSPLHF,TGTGCCAGCTCCCTCCAGCAGGGTTCACCCCTCCACTTT
TRBD1,TRBV7-2,-,TRBJ1-1,CASSFNYQGAEAFF,TGTGCCAGCAGCTTTAACTATCAGGGGGCTGAAGCTTTCTTT
-,TRBV2,many,TRBJ1-1,CASSELYRPEAFF,TGTGCCAGCAGTGAACTTTACAGACCCGAAGCTTTCTTT
-,TRBV28,many,TRBJ1-1,CASSSPRPPHRAFF,TGTGCCAGCAGTTCCCCCCGACCCCCCCACCGAGCTTTCTTT
TRBD1,TRBV6-5,many,TRBJ1-5,CASSYGTGNDQPQHF,TGTGCCAGCAGTTATGGGACAGGGAATGATCAGCCCCAGCATTTT
-,TRBV14,-,TRBJ2-3,CASSQGPVPDTQYF,TGTGCCAGCAGCCAAGGTCCAGTCCCAGATACGCAGTATTTT
-,TRBV15,few,TRBJ2-7,CATSPRLGYEQYF,TGTGCCACCAGCCCCAGACTTGGGTACGAGCAGTACTTC
TRBD1,TRBV20-1,few,TRBJ2-2,CSATRTGWNTGELFF,TGCAGTGCTACTAGGACAGGCTGGAACACCGGGGAGCTGTTTTTT
TRBD2,TRBV12-3/TRBV12-4,-,TRBJ2-1,CASRRAGAGVGEQFF,TGTGCCAGCAGGCGAGCGGGAGCCGGCGTTGGAGAGCAGTTCTTC
-,TRBV3-1,-,TRBJ2-1,CASSGSSHSYNEQFF,TGTGCCAGCAGCGGGTCAAGCCACTCCTACAATGAGCAGTTCTTC
TRBD1,TRBV29-1,many,TRBJ1-2,CSVQGDGYTF,TGCAGCGTCCAGGGGGATGGCTACACCTTC
-,TRBV20-1,-,TRBJ1-4,CSARVEATLTNEKLFF,TGCAGTGCTAGAGTGGAGGCGACCCTAACTAATGAAAAACTGTTTTTT
-,TRBV11-3,few,TRBJ2-7,CASSLGPGVSGAEQYF,TGTGCCAGCAGCTTAGGGCCAGGGGTTTCAGGGGCCGAGCAGTACTTC
TRBD1,TRBV3-1,few,TRBJ1-2,CASSPLGQGVGGYTF,TGTGCCAGCAGCCCACTCGGGCAGGGGGTGGGCGGCTACACCTTC
-,TRBV27,-,TRBJ1-6,CASTYGGYDSPLHF,TGTGCCAGCACCTATGGGGGTTATGATTCACCCCTCCACTTT
TRBD1,TRBV28,many,TRBJ2-5,CASTGGDRTDQETQYF,TGTGCCAGCACCGGTGGGGACAGAACCGATCAAGAGACCCAGTACTTC
-,TRBV28,-,TRBJ2-3,CASRKMWSGPSTDTQYF,TGTGCCAGTCGGAAAATGTGGTCAGGTCCTAGCACAGATACGCAGTATTTT
TRBD1,TRBV6-1,-,TRBJ2-7,CASTYTGGPYEQYF,TGTGCCAGCACCTACACAGGGGGCCCCTACGAGCAGTACTTC
-,TRBV6-2/TRBV6-3,-,TRBJ1-4,CASSLEQGYEKLFF,TGTGCCAGCAGTTTAGAACAGGGATATGAAAAACTGTTTTTT